These 14 T cell receptor beta chains originate from one sample sequenced in a study of blood T cells in healthy people across ages (dated by TCRdb to the mid-2010s). Receptors were amplified or captured by 5' RACE. A second about 7 to 12 cycle PCR used a sample-barcoded 5' primer and a J-beta primer mix. TCRdb trimmed the raw reads at Q25, called clones with MiXCR and kept productive beta chains. Every entry covers one CDR3 protein and lists the most common genes and DNA from its rows. For this sample the table gives 1.5 million to 2 million distinct CDR3 sequences, of which approximately 40% were detected only once. The ten largest clones add up to more than 20% of the sample. The sequencing sample was made of blood. These receptors came from a human donor in good health.

V is TRBV13 and J is TRBJ2-5; D may correspond to TRBD1 or TRBD2 (5 bases each). The DNA end favors TRBJ2-7, so the J call may be wrong. This CDR3 has 12 residues. The V gene's germline CDR1 is PRHDT and CDR2 FYEKMQ (reference sequence). CDR3 sequence reads: CASSPGHGEQYF. CDR3 nucleotides: TGTGCCAGCAGCCCGGGGCACGGCGAGCAGTACTTC.

The chain has TRBV20-1 and TRBJ2-7; 7 bases line up with TRBD1. The ends lost 6 bases at V and 6 bases at J; junction bases unmatched: 8. The CDR3 has 12 amino acids. From germline, CDR1 is DFQATT and CDR2 SNEGSKA (reference sequence). CDR3 sequence: CSAHTGVGEQYF. As DNA, the CDR3 is TGCAGTGCGCATACAGGGGTTGGCGAGCAGTACTTC.

In its sample, this clonotype was seen a few times. The chain employs TRBV4-3 and TRBJ2-1; D is unclear. Germline-derived CDR1 and CDR2 are LGHNA and YSLEER. Trimming removed 0 bases at V and 5 bases at J, with 5 bases between. CDR3 length equals 13 residues. CDR3 in amino acids: CASSQEGHNEQFF. The CDR3 bases are TGCGCCAGCAGCCAAGAAGGGCACAATGAGCAGTTCTTC.

The gene calls are TRBV7-2 and TRBJ2-7; possibly TRBD1 for D (5 bases). This CDR3 has 15 amino acids. CDR1 SGHTA and CDR2 FQGNSA come from the germline V gene. The V and J ends lost 7 bases and 0 bases respectively, with 16 bases between them. The CDR3: CASNNVVGPSYEQYF. DNA for the CDR3: TGTGCCAGCAACAACGTGGTGGGGCCCTCCTACGAGCAGTACTTC.

This clonotype has more than one count but fewer than ten. The J gene is TRBJ1-5, the V gene TRBV12-3 or TRBV12-4; D remains unclear. The germline V and J ends were trimmed by 3 bases and 3 bases, with 15 bases remaining between them. CDR3 length: 16 residues. CDR3 sequence reads: CASSFAGLENNQPQHF. The CDR3 DNA sequence: TGTGCCAGCAGTTTTGCGGGCCTAGAGAACAATCAGCCCCAGCATTTT.

This chain links TRBV11-2 with TRBJ2-7; D is uncertain. V was pared by 0 bases and J by 1 base, with 10 bases between. CDR1 and CDR2 (germline): SGHAT, FQNNGV. The CDR3 is made up of 15 amino acids. The CDR3 protein is CASSLEVVRSYEQYF. The CDR3 DNA follows: TGTGCCAGCAGCTTAGAAGTGGTCAGGTCCTACGAGCAGTACTTC.

In its sample, this clonotype was seen a few times. The chain couples TRBV4-3 to TRBJ1-4, with a tentative D call TRBD1 (5 bases). Trimming took 5 bases from V and 7 from J, leaving 20 bases between them. CDR3 length: 16 residues. The germline V gene has CDR1 LGHNA and CDR2 YSLEER. CDR3 coding DNA: TGCGCCAGCAGCGCTACATCCCCGGGGGGAGGTGAAAAACTGTTTTTT. Its translation is CASSATSPGGGEKLFF.

V gene TRBV7-9 combines with J gene TRBJ2-7; D is unclear. V was clipped by 5 bases and J by 4 bases, with 9 bases between them. Germline-derived CDR1 and CDR2 are SEHNR and FQNEAQ (reference sequence). CDR3 size: 12 residues. The CDR3 here is CASSARAYEQYF. The CDR3, as DNA: TGTGCCAGCAGCGCCCGAGCTTACGAGCAGTACTTC.

The chain uses TRBV20-1 and TRBJ1-2, with D possibly matching TRBD1 (5 bases). Germline V CDR1 and CDR2: DFQATT, SNEGSKA (reference sequence). Between the trimmed V and J ends, which lost 6 bases and 0 bases, there was a span of 11 bases. This CDR3 has 13 residues. The chain's CDR3 is CSAKMGPNYGYTF. The CDR3, as DNA: TGCAGTGCCAAGATGGGGCCTAACTATGGCTACACCTTC.

The CDR3 coding sequence is TGTGCCACCAGTGATTCCACCCGGAGTGGCAATCAGCCCCAGCATTTT. Protein product: CATSDSTRSGNQPQHF. J is TRBJ1-5 and V is TRBV24-1; D unresolved. The V gene lost 2 bases and the J gene lost 2 bases, with 12 bases spanning the gap. Germline-derived CDR1 and CDR2 are KGHDR and SFDVKD. The CDR3 spans 16 residues.

The J gene is TRBJ2-1, the V gene TRBV28; 7 bases align to TRBD2. This CDR3 spans 17 amino acids. V shed 6 bases and J 5 bases; nucleotides not matched to a gene: 16. The V gene's germline CDR1 is MDHEN and CDR2 SYDVKM. The CDR3 DNA reads as TGTGCCAGCAGCTCCATTTCGTGGGAGGGCAAAGACAATGAGCAGTTCTTC. It codes for CASSSISWEGKDNEQFF.

The chain uses TRBV6-2 or TRBV6-3 and TRBJ1-5; TRBD1 agrees at 7 bases. J lost 4 bases, V lost 4 bases, and 10 bases had no gene match. Per the germline V gene, CDR1 is MNHEY and CDR2 is SVGEGT. This CDR3 is 16 amino acids long. The CDR3 nucleotides read TGTGCCAGCAGTTCTGGAAACAGGGGTCGGAATCAGCCCCAGCATTTT. This sequence encodes CASSSGNRGRNQPQHF.

This clonotype was found a few times. The chain carries TRBV28 and TRBJ2-4; 7 positions agree with TRBD1. Germline V gives CDR1 MDHEN, CDR2 SYDVKM. V trimming: 6 bases; J trimming: 15 bases; junction bases outside the gene matches: 11. The CDR3 covers 12 residues. The CDR3, as DNA: TGTGCCAGCAGCCCCCCCGACAGGGCGATGTACTTC. It translates to CASSPPDRAMYF.

The chain links TRBV6-5 to TRBJ1-1, with 7 positions matching TRBD1. Trimming cost V 0 bases and J 6 bases; bases outside gene matches: 7. CDR1 MNHEY and CDR2 SVGAGI come from the germline V gene. The CDR3 is 15 amino acids. This CDR3 reads CASSYSGGRDSEAFF. The CDR3 DNA reads as TGTGCCAGCAGTTACTCAGGGGGCAGGGATTCTGAAGCTTTCTTT.